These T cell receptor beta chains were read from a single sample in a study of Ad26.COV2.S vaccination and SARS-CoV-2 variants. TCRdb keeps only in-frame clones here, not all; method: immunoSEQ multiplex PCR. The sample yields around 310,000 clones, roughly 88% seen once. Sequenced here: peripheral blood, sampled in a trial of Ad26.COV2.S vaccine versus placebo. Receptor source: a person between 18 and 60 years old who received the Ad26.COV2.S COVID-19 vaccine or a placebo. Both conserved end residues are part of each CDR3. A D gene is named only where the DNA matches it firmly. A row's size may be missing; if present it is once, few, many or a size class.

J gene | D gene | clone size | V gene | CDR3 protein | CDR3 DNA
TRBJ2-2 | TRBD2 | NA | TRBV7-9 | CASTPPGGNTGELFF | TGTGCCAGCACCCCACCGGGGGGGAACACCGGGGAGCTGTTTTTT
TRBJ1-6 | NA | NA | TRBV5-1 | CASSWALTGGGSPLHF | TGCGCCAGCAGCTGGGCTTTGACAGGAGGGGGTTCACCCCTCCACTTT
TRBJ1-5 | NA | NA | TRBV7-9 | CASSSASPNQPQHF | TGTGCCAGCAGTTCAGCGAGCCCAAATCAGCCCCAGCATTTT
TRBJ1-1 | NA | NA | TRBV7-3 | CASSLNGAGTEAFF | TGTGCCAGCAGCTTAAACGGCGCCGGCACTGAAGCTTTCTTT
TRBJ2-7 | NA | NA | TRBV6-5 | CASSYSPYEQYF | TGTGCCAGCAGTTACTCCCCCTACGAGCAGTACTTC
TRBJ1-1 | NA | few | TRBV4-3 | CASSQVTGLNTEAFF | TGCGCCAGCAGCCAAGTAACGGGCTTGAACACTGAAGCTTTCTTT
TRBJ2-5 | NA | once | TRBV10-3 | CAISETGGNQETQYF | TGTGCCATCAGTGAGACCGGGGGTAATCAAGAGACCCAGTACTTC
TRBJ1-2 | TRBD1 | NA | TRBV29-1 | CSVLIGGQGSGYTF | TGCAGCGTTCTTATAGGGGGACAGGGGAGCGGCTACACCTTC
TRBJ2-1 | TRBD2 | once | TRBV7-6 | CASSLDRGNLAGAYNEQFF | TGTGCCAGCAGCTTAGATAGGGGGAACCTAGCGGGCGCCTACAATGAGCAGTTCTTC
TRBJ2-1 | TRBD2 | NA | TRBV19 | CASSIGRRLAGNEQFF | TGTGCCAGTAGTATAGGACGTCGGCTAGCGGGCAATGAGCAGTTCTTC
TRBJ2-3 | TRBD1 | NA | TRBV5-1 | CASSPLDRQDTQYF | TGCGCCAGCAGCCCCCTGGACAGGCAAGATACGCAGTATTTT
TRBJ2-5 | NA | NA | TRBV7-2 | CASSLVGAAGTQYF | TGTGCCAGCAGCTTAGTGGGGGCCGCGGGGACCCAGTACTTC
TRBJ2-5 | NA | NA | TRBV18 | CASSLSIFQETQYF | TGTGCCAGCTCTCTGTCCATTTTCCAAGAGACCCAGTACTTC
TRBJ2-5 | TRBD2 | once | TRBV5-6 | CASTGGSDQETQYF | TGTGCCAGCACGGGGGGGAGCGACCAAGAGACCCAGTACTTC
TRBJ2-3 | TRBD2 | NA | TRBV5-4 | CASSWETGTRRTDTQYF | TGTGCCAGCAGCTGGGAAACCGGGACTAGACGCACAGATACGCAGTATTTT